Listed below are T cell receptor beta chains from one sample, sequenced in a study of blood T cells in healthy people across ages. TCRdb independently ran MiXCR on the 5' RACE reads; one entry per CDR3 protein. Of roughly 1.5 million distinct CDR3 sequences in the sample, approximately 43% were seen once. What was sequenced was blood. The origin of the receptors is a woman younger than 30 in good health. CDR3s include the opening cysteine and the closing phenylalanine or tryptophan. Each record gives: J gene, clone size, V gene, D gene, CDR3 DNA, CDR3 protein. D genes are given only for firm matches. A row's size may be missing; if present it is once, few, many or a size class.

TRBJ2-1,few,TRBV6-1,NA,TGTGCCAGCAGTGAACATGGGGGGGGGCCTAGTGAGCAGTTCTTC,CASSEHGGGPSEQFF
TRBJ2-1,NA,TRBV27,TRBD2,TGTGCTGCCGGGGCCGGGACTAGAGGCGGCAATGAGCAGTTCTTC,CAAGAGTRGGNEQFF
TRBJ2-7,NA,TRBV9,NA,TGTGCCAGCAGCGCCGAGGGGGTACCCTACGAGCAGTACTTC,CASSAEGVPYEQYF
TRBJ2-2,NA,TRBV6-6,TRBD1,TGTGCCACTCTTGACAGGGTAGGCACCGGGGAGCTGTTTTTT,CATLDRVGTGELFF
TRBJ1-1,few,TRBV20-1,NA,TGCAGTTCCAAGGGCGGAAAGGGGGACACTGAAGCTTTCTTT,CSSKGGKGDTEAFF
TRBJ1-5,NA,TRBV10-3,NA,TGTGCCATCAGTGATCAGGTGAACAATCAGCCCCAGCATTTT,CAISDQVNNQPQHF
TRBJ2-1,few,TRBV11-2,NA,TGTGCCAGCAGCTTAGATTTGAGGAGAAATGAGCAGTTCTTC,CASSLDLRRNEQFF
TRBJ1-2,NA,TRBV10-3,NA,TGTGCCATCAGAGCTGCTACAGAGGTAGAATATGGCTACACCTTC,CAIRAATEVEYGYTF
TRBJ2-3,NA,TRBV28,TRBD2,TGTGCCAGCAGTTTATGGGGACTAGCGGGAGGAATGGGGGATACGCAGTATTTT,CASSLWGLAGGMGDTQYF
TRBJ1-6,once,TRBV20-1,NA,TGCAGTGCTAGCCGGGAAGGGGTTTCACCCCTCCACTTT,CSASREGVSPLHF
TRBJ2-1,few,TRBV2,NA,TGTGCCAGCAGGGAGGGGCGGCTACTCTACAATGAGCAGTTCTTC,CASREGRLLYNEQFF
TRBJ2-1,few,TRBV25-1,TRBD2,TGTGCCAGCAGAGTAGCGGGTAACTCCTACAATGAGCAGTTCTTC,CASRVAGNSYNEQFF
TRBJ2-4,NA,TRBV9,NA,TGTGCCAGCAGCGGGACAGTGGGCAAAAACATTCAGTACTTC,CASSGTVGKNIQYF
TRBJ2-5,few,TRBV11-2,NA,TGTGCCAGCAGCTTAGCGGCTACCGGGGAGACCCAGTACTTC,CASSLAATGETQYF
TRBJ2-1,NA,TRBV9,TRBD2,TGTGCCAGCAGCGTAAGGAGACTAGCGGGAGAGGGTGAGCAGTTCTTC,CASSVRRLAGEGEQFF